This T cell receptor beta chain was documented in a study of shared clonotypes between healthy human individuals. Study observations and caveats: Sharing across four donors was seen in about 5% of naive CD4 clonotypes.

Concerning this clone: Its antigen is not known.

Germline CDR1 reads SGHRS; CDR2 reads YFSETQ. Trimming stripped 0 bases from V and 5 bases from J, with 17 bases between. The CDR3 runs to 16 residues. Sequenced by immunoSEQ multiplex PCR; TCRdb stores in-frame clones only, minus some. Of about 980,000 clones in the sample, 76% are singletons; the top ten hold approximately 1.5%. The sample comprised memory CD4+ T cells sorted from blood. The subset here: CD45RA-negative fraction. The chain couples TRBV5-1 to TRBJ2-5; D possibly corresponds to TRBD2 (6 bases). The receptor was isolated from a man aged 18 to 30 in good health. The DNA of the CDR3 is TGCGCCAGCAGCTTGGAATCAGGACGGGGGAGGGAGACCCAGTACTTC. Translated: CASSLESGRGRETQYF.